This T cell receptor beta chain was recovered during a study of T cell repertoires in cytomegalovirus infection. About the study: In public TCR beta signatures, there were indications of both CMV infection and matching HLA type. General observations from the study: Cumulative frequency (of public TCR beta family members) identified carriers of CMV plus the relevant HLA. There were HLA-C-restricted CMV-specific TCR beta clonotypes dominating the ex vivo response.

As regards this clonotype: Its antigen is still unknown.

TCRdb processed the reads anew with MiXCR; each CDR3 protein has one entry. This table holds about 150,000 distinct CDR3 sequences, about a quarter found once. CDR3 length: 14 amino acids. The germline CDR1 and CDR2 sequences are SEHNR and FQNEAQ (reference sequence). The V gene end was trimmed by 1 base and the J gene end by 8 bases; junction bases not matched to a gene: 5. The V gene is TRBV7-9, the J gene TRBJ2-1; 7 positions match TRBD1. The sequence was obtained from a human donor in good health (CMV status not recorded). Some clones in this sample may be carry-over from other donors' samples. The sequenced sample was PBMCs. Here the CDR3 reads CASSLVGRGYEQFF. The CDR3 region has the DNA TGTGCCAGCAGCTTAGTGGGCAGGGGGTATGAGCAGTTCTTC.